Described below is a single TCR beta chain sequence and its context. The data were produced by immunoSEQ multiplex PCR, yet TCRdb's version contains in-frame clones alone and is incomplete. The data show roughly 240,000 clones, around 86% seen once. CDR3 length: 15 amino acids. Germline V gives CDR1 SGHDN, CDR2 FVKESK. Trimming removed 0 bases at V and 0 bases at J, with 6 bases between. This specimen belongs to a study of blood T cell repertoires in COVID-19. Study-wide background: Researchers got acute and convalescent COVID-19 samples from the United States, Italy and Spain. T cells, B-cell-depleted T cells, or PBMCs supplied cDNA or gDNA.

V usage is TRBV14 and J usage is TRBJ1-3; D unclear. The sequenced material came from peripheral blood. This receptor was obtained from a woman aged 30 to 39 who had recovered from COVID-19. CDR3 loop: CASSQESISGNTIYF. The CDR3 region has the DNA TGTGCCAGCAGCCAAGAGTCTATCTCTGGAAACACCATATATTTT.